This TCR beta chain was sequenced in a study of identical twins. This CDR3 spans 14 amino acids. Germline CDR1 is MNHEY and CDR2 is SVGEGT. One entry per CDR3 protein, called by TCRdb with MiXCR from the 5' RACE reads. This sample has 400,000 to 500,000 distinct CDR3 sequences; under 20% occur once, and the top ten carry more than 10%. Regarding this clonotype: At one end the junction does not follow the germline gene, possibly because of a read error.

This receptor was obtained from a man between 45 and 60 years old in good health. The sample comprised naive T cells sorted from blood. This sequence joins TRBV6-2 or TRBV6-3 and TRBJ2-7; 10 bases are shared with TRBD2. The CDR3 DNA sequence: TGTGCCAGCAAATTAGCGGGAGGTCCCTACGAGCAGTGCTTC. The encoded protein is CASKLAGGPYEQCF.